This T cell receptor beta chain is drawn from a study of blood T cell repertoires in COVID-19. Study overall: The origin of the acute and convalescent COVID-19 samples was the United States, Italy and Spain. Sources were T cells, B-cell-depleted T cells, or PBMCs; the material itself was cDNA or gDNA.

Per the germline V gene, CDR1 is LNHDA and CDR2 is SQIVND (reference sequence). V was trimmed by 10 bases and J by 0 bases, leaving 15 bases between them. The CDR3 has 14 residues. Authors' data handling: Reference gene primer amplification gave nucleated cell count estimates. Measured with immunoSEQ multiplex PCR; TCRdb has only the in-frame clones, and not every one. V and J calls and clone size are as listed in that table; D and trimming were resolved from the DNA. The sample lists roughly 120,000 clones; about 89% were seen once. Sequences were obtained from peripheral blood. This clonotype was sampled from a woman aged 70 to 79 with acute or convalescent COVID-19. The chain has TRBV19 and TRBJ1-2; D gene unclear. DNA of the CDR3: TGTGCCACCTCATTCAGGCCTGCTAACTATGGCTACACCTTC. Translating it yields CATSFRPANYGYTF.